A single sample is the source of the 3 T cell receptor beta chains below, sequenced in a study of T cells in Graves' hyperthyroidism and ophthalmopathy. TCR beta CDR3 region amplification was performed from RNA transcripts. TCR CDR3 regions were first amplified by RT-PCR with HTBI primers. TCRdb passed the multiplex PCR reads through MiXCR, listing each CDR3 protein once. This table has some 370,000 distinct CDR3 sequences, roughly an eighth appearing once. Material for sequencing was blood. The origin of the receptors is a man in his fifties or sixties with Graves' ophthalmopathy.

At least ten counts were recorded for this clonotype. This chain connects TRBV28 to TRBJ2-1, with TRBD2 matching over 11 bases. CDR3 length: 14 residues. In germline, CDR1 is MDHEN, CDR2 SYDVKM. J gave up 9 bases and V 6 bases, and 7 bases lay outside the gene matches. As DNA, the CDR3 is TGTGCCAGCAGAAACTTAGCGGGAGGGGTTGAGCAGTTCTTC. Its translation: CASRNLAGGVEQFF. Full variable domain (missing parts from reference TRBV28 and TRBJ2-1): DVKVTQSSRYLVKRTGEKVFLECVQDMDHENMFWYRQDPGLGLRLIYFSYDVKMKEKGDIPEGYSVSREKKERFSLILESASTNQTSMYLCASRNLAGGVEQFFGPGTRLTVL.

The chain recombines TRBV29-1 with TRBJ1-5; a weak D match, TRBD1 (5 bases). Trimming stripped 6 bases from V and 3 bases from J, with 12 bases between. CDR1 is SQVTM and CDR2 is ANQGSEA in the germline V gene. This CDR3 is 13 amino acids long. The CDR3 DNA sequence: TGCAGCGTAACTGACAGTTACAATCAGCCCCAGCATTTT. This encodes CSVTDSYNQPQHF.

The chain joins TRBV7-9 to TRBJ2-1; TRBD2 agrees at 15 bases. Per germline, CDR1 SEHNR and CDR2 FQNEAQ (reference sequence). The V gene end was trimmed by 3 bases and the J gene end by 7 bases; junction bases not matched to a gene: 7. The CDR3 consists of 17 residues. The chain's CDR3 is CASSLRSGTSGRNEQFF. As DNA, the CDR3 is TGTGCCAGCAGCTTGAGAAGCGGGACTAGCGGGAGGAATGAGCAGTTCTTC.